These 30 T cell receptor beta chains were all obtained from the same sample, sequenced in a study of sequential checkpoint blockade in melanoma (dated by TCRdb to the late 2010s). The protocol used for the library was the immunoSEQ multiplex PCR assay. TCRdb retrieved this table from immuneACCESS and kept in-frame rearrangements only. Not all clones are present; in checked studies, unresolved V genes account for under half, and no reason is known for the remainder. The sample table shows about 22,000 clones, and around 80% are seen once. The ten biggest clones cover about 9.5% of the sample. What this sample's treatment or condition label stands for: randomized to nivolumab then ipilimumab (arm A) or the reverse (arm B). Sequencing was performed on CD8+ T cells sorted from blood (inferred from file names), taken from a patient given nivolumab and ipilimumab in sequence. These receptor sequences come from a human donor with melanoma.

The V and J genes are TRBV5-5 and TRBJ2-7; 8 nucleotides agree with TRBD1. The CDR3 sequence is 15 residues long. The germline gives CDR1 SGHKS, CDR2 YYEKEE (reference sequence). The J segment lost 2 bases and the V segment lost 3 bases, leaving 7 bases of the junction unmatched. The CDR3 here is CASSYLQGAAYEQYF. The CDR3 DNA follows: TGTGCCAGCAGCTATCTCCAGGGGGCAGCCTACGAGCAGTACTTC.

CDR3 DNA sequence: TGTGCCAGCAGATACCGGGACAGGGACACTGAAGCTTTCTTT. It codes for CASRYRDRDTEAFF. This chain joins TRBV7-2 and TRBJ1-1, with 9 bases that match TRBD1. CDR3 length: 14 residues. Germline values: CDR1 SGHTA, CDR2 FQGNSA. Unmatched junction bases numbered 5, after V lost 6 bases and J lost 3 bases.

The chain links TRBV5-6 to TRBJ2-5, with a tentative D call TRBD1 (5 bases). This CDR3 spans 14 amino acids. With 4 bases removed from V and 5 bases from J, the gap between germline ends came to 15 bases. Germline values: CDR1 SGHDT, CDR2 YYEEEE. The CDR3 coding sequence is TGTGCCAGCAGCGCAGGGTTTTTCGAGGAGACCCAGTACTTC. Its protein is CASSAGFFEETQYF.

The count of this clone is one. The V call is TRBV6-1, the J call TRBJ2-7; D may be TRBD2 (6 bases). Germline-derived CDR1 and CDR2 are MNHNS and SASEGT. The CDR3 sequence is 15 residues long. Trimming removed 6 bases at V and 2 bases at J, with 17 bases between. CDR3 nucleotides: TGTGCCAGCAGCGAGGCGTTCGGGGGTACCTACGAGCAGTACTTC. Protein sequence: CASSEAFGGTYEQYF.

The chain is built from TRBV7-3 and TRBJ2-7; 7 bases agree with TRBD1. The trim removed 5 bases at V and 5 bases at J, leaving 9 bases unmatched. The CDR3 loop spans 14 amino acids. CDR1 is SGHTA, CDR2 FQGTGA, per germline. The CDR3 sequence: CASSPTGVRNEQYF. The CDR3 DNA sequence: TGTGCCAGCAGCCCCACAGGGGTCCGGAACGAGCAGTACTTC.

The chain links TRBV6-1 to TRBJ2-2; the D gene is possibly TRBD2 (6 bases). The CDR3 is 15 amino acids. The germline CDR1 and CDR2 sequences are MNHNS and SASEGT. V shed 6 bases and J shed 0 bases, with 11 bases lying between them. The CDR3: CASRVGDSNTGELFF. The CDR3 DNA is TGTGCCAGCAGGGTGGGGGACTCGAACACCGGGGAGCTGTTTTTT.

The gene calls are TRBV27 and TRBJ1-5; tentatively, D is TRBD1 (5 bases). The V and J ends lost 2 bases and 9 bases respectively, with 14 bases between them. Looked up from germline, CDR1 is MNHEY and CDR2 is SMNVEV (reference sequence). This CDR3 is 14 amino acids long. CDR3 sequence reads: CASSLNRYRWPQHF. CDR3 sequence (DNA): TGTGCCAGCAGTTTAAACCGGTACAGGTGGCCCCAGCATTTT.

The chain employs TRBV27 and TRBJ1-5, with D perhaps matching TRBD1 (5 bases). This CDR3 has 14 amino acids. Looked up from germline, CDR1 is MNHEY and CDR2 is SMNVEV (reference sequence). Trimming stripped 2 bases from V and 1 base from J, with 6 bases between. The CDR3 sequence: CASSLDRSNQPQHF. CDR3 nucleotides: TGTGCCAGCAGTTTAGACAGAAGCAATCAGCCCCAGCATTTT.

The chain couples TRBV11-2 to TRBJ2-3; D gene uncertain. The V end lost 1 base, the J end lost 0 bases, and 8 bases lay between the germline ends. The CDR3 is 15 amino acids. Germline V gives CDR1 SGHAT, CDR2 FQNNGV. The CDR3 bases are TGTGCCAGCAGCTTAGGAGTTCACAGCACAGATACGCAGTATTTT. This encodes CASSLGVHSTDTQYF.

This clone was detected a few times. The chain combines TRBV9 with TRBJ2-1; 12 bases line up with TRBD2. V lost 4 bases to trimming and J lost 8 bases; unmatched junction nucleotides: 7. Germline-derived CDR1 and CDR2 are SGDLS and YYNGEE. This CDR3 spans 15 amino acids. CDR3 region: CASSKGTSGSDEQFF. The CDR3 region has the DNA TGTGCCAGCAGCAAAGGGACTAGCGGGTCCGATGAGCAGTTCTTC.

The chain recombines TRBV5-1 with TRBJ1-5; 8 nucleotides agree with TRBD1. CDR1 is SGHRS, CDR2 YFSETQ, per germline. V shed 1 base, J shed 6 bases, and the junction held 6 bases outside the gene matches. The CDR3 runs to 15 residues. CDR3 sequence (DNA): TGCGCCAGCAGCTTGACCCCAGGGGGCCCTCAGCCCCAGCATTTT. This translates into CASSLTPGGPQPQHF. Based on the CDR3 plus reference TRBV5-1 and TRBJ1-5, the full variable domain is KAGVTQTPRYLIKTRGQQVTLSCSPISGHRSVSWYQQTPGQGLQFLFEYFSETQRNKGNFPGRFSGRQFSNSRSEMNVSTLELGDSALYLCASSLTPGGPQPQHFGDGTRLSIL.

The chain employs TRBV5-6 and TRBJ1-5; 9 positions match TRBD1. Looked up from germline, CDR1 is SGHDT and CDR2 is YYEEEE. V was clipped by 0 bases and J by 3 bases; unmatched bases: 10. This CDR3 is 18 amino acids long. CDR3 protein: CASSLGQGVRKPNQPQHF. CDR3 sequence (DNA): TGTGCCAGCAGCTTGGGACAGGGGGTCCGAAAACCCAATCAGCCCCAGCATTTT.

The genes are TRBV19 and TRBJ2-7, with D tentatively TRBD1 (5 bases). The ends were cut back, 3 bases at V and 2 bases at J, with 11 bases in the middle. The germline CDR1 and CDR2 sequences are LNHDA and SQIVND (reference sequence). The CDR3 covers 14 residues. CDR3 sequence: CASSIPDKTYEQYF. For the CDR3, the DNA is TGTGCCAGTAGTATCCCGGACAAGACCTACGAGCAGTACTTC.

Here the CDR3 reads CASSDSDRGRTEAFF. DNA for the CDR3: TGTGCCAGCAGTGACTCGGACAGGGGGAGAACTGAAGCTTTCTTT. The chain uses TRBV6-4 and TRBJ1-1; 10 nucleotides match TRBD1. The CDR3 totals 15 residues. Germline loops: CDR1 MRHNA, CDR2 SNTAGT. J was trimmed by 5 bases and V by 0 bases; bases with no gene match: 3.

The chain couples TRBV9 to TRBJ1-1; maybe TRBD1 (6 bases). V was cut by 0 bases and J by 3 bases, with 15 bases left in between. Per germline, CDR1 SGDLS and CDR2 YYNGEE. The CDR3 spans 16 residues. The CDR3, as DNA: TGTGCCAGCAGCGTAGTGCCAGGGGCTGAGGACACTGAAGCTTTCTTT. Translated: CASSVVPGAEDTEAFF.

There are a few counts of this clone. The chain joins TRBV6-6 to TRBJ2-2; tentative D call: TRBD2 (5 bases). The CDR3 totals 15 residues. Per the germline V gene, CDR1 is MNHNY and CDR2 is SVGAGI (reference sequence). V was pared by 0 bases and J by 6 bases, with 11 bases between. Here the CDR3 DNA reads TGTGCCAGCAGTTACTCGCCGGAGGTCGCCGGGGAGCTGTTTTTT. It is translated as CASSYSPEVAGELFF.

This clone has a single count. The chain links TRBV10-2 to TRBJ2-7, with a weak D call TRBD2 (5 bases). Per the germline V gene, CDR1 is WSHSY and CDR2 is SAAADI. V lost 5 bases to trimming and J lost 5 bases, with 16 bases between them. This CDR3 contains 14 residues. The CDR3: CASSYGVLSHEQYF. The CDR3 region has the DNA TGCGCCAGCAGTTACGGGGTTTTATCCCACGAGCAGTACTTC.

The V gene is TRBV5-1, the J gene TRBJ1-1; TRBD1 is a possible D gene (6 bases). The CDR3 loop spans 13 amino acids. Germline CDR1 is SGHRS and CDR2 is YFSETQ. Trimming removed 6 bases at V and 5 bases at J, with 14 bases between. The CDR3 nucleotides are TGCGCCAGCACCTCGGACAGAGGGACTGAAGCTTTCTTT. Residues: CASTSDRGTEAFF. The whole variable domain, filled in from reference TRBV5-1 and TRBJ1-1, reads KAGVTQTPRYLIKTRGQQVTLSCSPISGHRSVSWYQQTPGQGLQFLFEYFSETQRNKGNFPGRFSGRQFSNSRSEMNVSTLELGDSALYLCASTSDRGTEAFFGQGTRLTVV.

The chain couples TRBV11-2 to TRBJ1-5, with 9 bases fitting TRBD1. CDR1 is SGHAT and CDR2 is FQNNGV in the germline V gene. V lost 5 bases and J lost 7; bases outside the gene matches: 6. The CDR3 is 14 residues long. CDR3 loop: CASSLTGGGQPQHF. The CDR3 DNA is TGTGCCAGCAGCCTAACAGGGGGCGGACAGCCCCAGCATTTT. The full variable domain, completed using reference TRBV11-2 and TRBJ1-5, is EAGVAQSPRYKIIEKRQSVAFWCNPISGHATLYWYQQILGQGPKLLIQFQNNGVVDDSQLPKDRFSAERLKGVDSTLKIQPAKLEDSAVYLCASSLTGGGQPQHFGDGTRLSIL.

This clone has a single count. V usage is TRBV4-1 and J usage is TRBJ1-1; TRBD1 might be the D (6 bases). There are 15 residues in the CDR3. The germline V gene has CDR1 MGHRA and CDR2 YSYEKL. The ends were cut back, 4 bases at V and 1 base at J, with 13 bases in the middle. The CDR3 is CASSPRDIQNTEAFF. The DNA of the CDR3 is TGCGCCAGCAGCCCGAGGGACATCCAGAACACTGAAGCTTTCTTT.

This sequence joins TRBV27 and TRBJ1-3; TRBD1 aligns across 11 bases. Looked up from germline, CDR1 is MNHEY and CDR2 is SMNVEV (reference sequence). CDR3 length: 16 residues. Trimming at V came to 6 bases and at J to 7 bases, leaving 11 bases not matched to a gene. The CDR3 spells CASSLSPGTGGNTIYF. CDR3 bases: TGTGCCAGCAGCCTCAGCCCCGGGACAGGGGGGAACACCATATATTTT.

The chain joins TRBV7-9 to TRBJ1-2, with 7 bases fitting TRBD1. The V gene's germline CDR1 is SEHNR and CDR2 FQNEAQ (reference sequence). The CDR3 contains 16 residues. Trimming cost V 4 bases and J 4 bases; bases outside gene matches: 12. CDR3 loop: CASSSENRGEVYGYTF. CDR3 sequence (DNA): TGTGCCAGCAGCTCGGAAAACAGGGGAGAAGTCTATGGCTACACCTTC.

The V call is TRBV19, the J call TRBJ1-5; D ambiguous. There are 15 residues in the CDR3. Trimming stripped 6 bases from V and 4 bases from J, with 16 bases between. The germline CDR1 and CDR2 sequences are LNHDA and SQIVND (reference sequence). The chain's CDR3 is CASSPSRLANQPQHF. The CDR3 DNA follows: TGTGCCAGTAGCCCCTCACGATTAGCAAATCAGCCCCAGCATTTT.

Here the CDR3 reads CASSLSTGSEAFF. CDR3 nucleotide sequence: TGTGCCAGCAGTTTATCTACAGGGTCTGAAGCTTTCTTT. The V and J genes are TRBV27 and TRBJ1-1, with D perhaps matching TRBD1 (6 bases). Germline CDR1 and CDR2: MNHEY and SMNVEV (reference sequence). Deletions cut 0 bases from V and 6 bases from J, with 8 bases between. The CDR3 has 13 amino acids.

The chain uses TRBV19 and TRBJ2-7, with a tentative D call TRBD2 (6 bases). Trimming removed 4 bases at V and 3 bases at J, with 13 bases between. This CDR3 contains 14 residues. Germline V gives CDR1 LNHDA, CDR2 SQIVND (reference sequence). CDR3 DNA sequence: TGTGCCAGTAGTAGCCGGGAGCTGGGCTACGAGCAGTACTTC. It translates to CASSSRELGYEQYF.

This chain joins TRBV5-4 and TRBJ2-7; 14 bases line up with TRBD2. Trimming took 5 bases from V and 3 from J; bases not matched to a gene: 4. This CDR3 has 15 amino acids. Germline values: CDR1 SGHNT, CDR2 YYREEE (reference sequence). CDR3 coding DNA: TGTGCCAGCAGACGGGGACTAGCGGGAGTCTACGAGCAGTACTTC. It translates to CASRRGLAGVYEQYF.

This chain uses TRBV5-8 with TRBJ2-7; 7 bases line up with TRBD2. V lost 6 bases and J lost 3; bases outside the gene matches: 12. CDR1 and CDR2 (germline): SGHTS, YDEGEE. The CDR3 is 15 residues long. CDR3 DNA: TGTGCCAGCACCTCTTGGGGGGGGGTGGACTACGAGCAGTACTTC. Its translation: CASTSWGGVDYEQYF.

This sequence joins TRBV5-6 and TRBJ2-7, with 8 bases fitting TRBD2. Unmatched junction bases numbered 15, after V lost 4 bases and J lost 3 bases. CDR1 is SGHDT, CDR2 YYEEEE, per germline. This CDR3 has 17 residues. CDR3 sequence: CASSTTPRGGVHYEQYF. For the CDR3, the DNA is TGTGCCAGCAGCACTACCCCCCGGGGGGGCGTTCACTACGAGCAGTACTTC.

The chain joins TRBV7-2 to TRBJ2-1; the match to TRBD2 covers 14 bases. V shed 4 bases, J shed 5 bases, and the junction held 4 bases outside the gene matches. Per the germline V gene, CDR1 is SGHTA and CDR2 is FQGNSA. This CDR3 has 16 residues. This CDR3 is CASSSGTSGRNNEQFF. DNA of the CDR3: TGTGCCAGCAGCTCGGGGACTAGCGGGAGAAACAATGAGCAGTTCTTC.

The rearrangement links TRBV27 to TRBJ1-1, with a tentative D call TRBD1 (6 bases). The CDR3 spans 16 residues. Germline loops: CDR1 MNHEY, CDR2 SMNVEV (reference sequence). The V and J ends lost 5 bases and 0 bases respectively, with 16 bases between them. The CDR3 loop is CASSVGAGGMNTEAFF. The CDR3 coding sequence is TGTGCCAGCAGTGTGGGGGCAGGCGGCATGAACACTGAAGCTTTCTTT.